The 22 T cell receptor beta chains below all came from one sample that was sequenced in a study of PD-1 blockade in classical Hodgkin lymphoma. Assay used: immunoSEQ multiplex PCR; TCRdb lists only in-frame clones, some missing. The sample shows 10,000 or so clones, over 65% of them seen only once. Time point defined: cycle 4 day 1 (C4D1), after 6 weeks of nivolumab. There was relapse after autologous stem cell transplantation in every patient, and there was variation in brentuximab vedotin exposure. Thawed PBMCs were subjected to magnetic negative selection, which yielded isolated CD8+ T cells. The sample in question was CD8+ T cells from blood, obtained before the fourth cycle of nivolumab. The receptors were sampled from a human donor with classical Hodgkin lymphoma.

This clone was seen only a few times. V gene TRBV10-3 combines with J gene TRBJ2-2; 7 bases match TRBD2. Germline V gives CDR1 ENHRY, CDR2 SYGVKD. The trim removed 6 bases at V and 8 bases at J, leaving 12 bases unmatched. The CDR3 is 15 amino acids. CDR3 sequence reads: CAISRQTGGEGELFF. The DNA of the CDR3 is TGTGCCATCAGCCGGCAGACTGGGGGGGAGGGGGAGCTGTTTTTT.

This chain links TRBV6-5 with TRBJ2-7; maybe TRBD2 (5 bases). Per germline, CDR1 MNHEY and CDR2 SVGAGI. This CDR3 has 14 amino acids. With 0 bases removed from V and 3 bases from J, the gap between germline ends came to 9 bases. Here the CDR3 DNA reads TGTGCCAGCAGTTACTCTTCGGGGATCTACGAGCAGTACTTC. Its translation: CASSYSSGIYEQYF.

This chain connects TRBV4-3 to TRBJ1-6, with D perhaps TRBD1 (6 bases). CDR1 and CDR2 from the germline V gene are LGHNA and YSLEER. Deletions cut 3 bases from V and 6 bases from J, with 21 bases between. The length of the CDR3 is 18 residues. The CDR3 reads CASSQSGTRLFSNSPLHF. As DNA, the CDR3 is TGCGCCAGCAGCCAGTCCGGGACAAGGTTGTTCTCTAATTCACCCCTCCACTTT.

The rearrangement joins TRBV7-6 to TRBJ2-1; 9 nucleotides agree with TRBD2. The germline gives CDR1 SGHVS, CDR2 FNYEAQ. This CDR3 has 17 residues. Trimming at V came to 5 bases and at J to 4 bases, leaving 12 bases not matched to a gene. This CDR3 reads CASSRRGRGGSYNEQFF. CDR3 nucleotides: TGTGCCAGCAGCCGACGGGGGCGGGGGGGCTCGTACAATGAGCAGTTCTTC.

By its share, this clone is medium-sized. V and J are TRBV9 and TRBJ2-7; weak D call: TRBD1 (7 bases). This CDR3 region has 14 residues. V lost 3 bases and J 4 bases, leaving 14 bases between the germline ends. Germline CDR1 is SGDLS and CDR2 is YYNGEE. CDR3 protein: CASSGRDSSYEQYF. In DNA, the CDR3 is TGTGCCAGCAGCGGGAGGGACAGTTCTTACGAGCAGTACTTC.

This sequence joins TRBV6-5 and TRBJ1-1, with a weak D call TRBD1 (5 bases). The CDR3 has 13 residues. The germline V and J ends were trimmed by 4 bases and 4 bases, with 10 bases remaining between them. CDR1 MNHEY and CDR2 SVGAGI come from the germline V gene. The CDR3 spells CASSWGGLTEAFF. The CDR3 DNA follows: TGTGCCAGCAGTTGGGGGGGACTCACTGAAGCTTTCTTT.

The V and J genes are TRBV28 and TRBJ1-2; D is unclear. Trimming shortened V by 1 base and J by 2 bases, and 14 bases separated the two germline ends. Per germline, CDR1 MDHEN and CDR2 SYDVKM. The CDR3 is 16 amino acids. Here the CDR3 DNA reads TGTGCCAGCAGTTTATTCTCCGGATCTTTGAACTATGGCTACACCTTC. Encoded protein: CASSLFSGSLNYGYTF.

The CDR3 nucleotides read TGTGCCTTTACAGGGGACTATGGCTACACCTTC. It codes for CAFTGDYGYTF. This chain uses TRBV30 with TRBJ1-2; 7 bases align to TRBD1. The V gene end was trimmed by 7 bases and the J gene end by 3 bases; junction bases not matched to a gene: 2. Germline CDR1 and CDR2: GTSNPN and SVGIG (reference sequence). There are 11 residues in the CDR3.

The rearrangement links TRBV5-1 to TRBJ2-1; tentative D call: TRBD1 (5 bases). Between the trimmed V and J ends, which lost 5 bases and 6 bases, there was a span of 15 bases. The V gene's germline CDR1 is SGHRS and CDR2 YFSETQ. CDR3 length equals 14 residues. CDR3 nucleotide sequence: TGCGCCAGCAGGACAGTTTTGCTGTTCAATGAGCAGTTCTTC. Translation gives CASRTVLLFNEQFF.

The J gene is TRBJ1-2, the V gene TRBV29-1, with D possibly TRBD1 on 5 matching bases. The CDR3 spans 13 residues. Germline CDR1 SQVTM, CDR2 ANQGSEA. V dropped 4 bases and J dropped 5 bases, with 14 bases sitting between them. CDR3 sequence reads: CSVAWGEYYGYTF. CDR3 in DNA: TGCAGCGTTGCCTGGGGGGAGTATTATGGCTACACCTTC. The whole variable domain, filled in from reference TRBV29-1 and TRBJ1-2, reads SAVISQKPSRDICQRGTSLTIQCQVDSQVTMMFWYRQQPGQSLTLIATANQGSEATYESGFVIDKFPISRPNLTFSTLTVSNMSPEDSSIYLCSVAWGEYYGYTFGSGTRLTVV.

J is TRBJ2-1 and V is TRBV4-1; D gene ambiguous. With 0 bases removed from V and 7 bases from J, the gap between germline ends came to 7 bases. This CDR3 region has 13 residues. Germline V gene sequence: CDR1 MGHRA, CDR2 YSYEKL. CDR3 amino acids: CASSQDLDNEQFF. The CDR3 coding sequence is TGCGCCAGCAGCCAAGATTTGGATAATGAGCAGTTCTTC.

This sequence joins TRBV4-1 and TRBJ2-1, with 14 positions matching TRBD2. The CDR3 loop spans 15 amino acids. V lost 6 bases and J lost 2; bases outside the gene matches: 0. Germline V gives CDR1 MGHRA, CDR2 YSYEKL. CDR3: CASRTSGGAYNEQFF. The CDR3 nucleotides are TGCGCCAGCAGGACTAGCGGGGGGGCCTACAATGAGCAGTTCTTC.

The chain employs TRBV28 and TRBJ1-6, with 12 bases fitting TRBD1. V shed 3 bases and J 10 bases; nucleotides not matched to a gene: 4. This CDR3 spans 15 amino acids. CDR1 is MDHEN and CDR2 is SYDVKM in the germline V gene. CDR3 protein: CASSFGDRGRSPLHF. The CDR3 nucleotides read TGTGCCAGCAGTTTCGGGGACAGGGGGCGGTCACCCCTCCACTTT. The full variable domain, in which reference TRBV28 and TRBJ1-6 provide the parts outside the CDR3, is DVKVTQSSRYLVKRTGEKVFLECVQDMDHENMFWYRQDPGLGLRLIYFSYDVKMKEKGDIPEGYSVSREKKERFSLILESASTNQTSMYLCASSFGDRGRSPLHFGNGTRLTVT.

This chain uses TRBV27 with TRBJ1-3, with unresolved D. Germline CDR1 MNHEY, CDR2 SMNVEV (reference sequence). The CDR3 is 14 residues long. Trimming stripped 6 bases from V and 4 bases from J, with 13 bases between. The DNA of the CDR3 is TGTGCCAGCAGGGCAGGAGCTCCCGGAAACACCATATATTTT. This sequence encodes CASRAGAPGNTIYF.

This clone was seen more than once but under ten times. The genes are TRBV11-3 and TRBJ2-3; no reliable D call. The CDR3 runs 15 residues. CDR1 and CDR2 (germline): SGHNT, YENEEA. Trimming left V 1 base short and J 0 bases short, with 8 bases between. The CDR3 DNA reads TGTGCCAGCAGCTTAGGACTTTGGAGCACAGATACGCAGTATTTT. Its protein is CASSLGLWSTDTQYF.

The chain combines TRBV30 with TRBJ2-5; D is unclear. Trimming shortened V by 3 bases and J by 0 bases, and 5 bases separated the two germline ends. The CDR3 is 12 amino acids. The germline V gene has CDR1 GTSNPN and CDR2 SVGIG (reference sequence). The CDR3 is CAWRTYQETQYF. The CDR3 nucleotides are TGTGCCTGGAGGACCTACCAAGAGACCCAGTACTTC.

V and J are TRBV27 and TRBJ1-6, with 7 bases lining up with TRBD1. Germline V gene lookup returns CDR1 MNHEY and CDR2 SMNVEV (reference sequence). Trimming removed 6 bases from V and 8 bases from J; junction bases left unmatched: 13. The length of the CDR3 is 16 residues. The CDR3 DNA is TGTGCCAGCAGCCGAGACAGGGCGGCGGGTTATTCACCCCTCCACTTT. Its protein is CASSRDRAAGYSPLHF.

The V gene is TRBV19, the J gene TRBJ2-1; 13 bases are a match to TRBD2. J gave up 9 bases and V 8 bases, and 4 bases lay outside the gene matches. The CDR3 is 13 residues long. Looked up from germline, CDR1 is LNHDA and CDR2 is SQIVND (reference sequence). For the CDR3, the DNA is TGTGCCAGTGGGACTAGCGGGAACAGTGAGCAGTTCTTC. This codes for CASGTSGNSEQFF.

The chain combines TRBV28 with TRBJ2-1, with 7 bases identical to TRBD2. V was pared by 5 bases and J by 3 bases, with 7 bases of the junction left unmatched. CDR1 MDHEN and CDR2 SYDVKM come from the germline V gene. The CDR3 runs 15 residues. The CDR3 loop reads CASSGRLAYYNEQFF. In nucleotides, the CDR3 is TGTGCCAGCAGTGGACGACTAGCTTACTACAATGAGCAGTTCTTC. Based on the CDR3 plus reference TRBV28 and TRBJ2-1, the full variable domain is DVKVTQSSRYLVKRTGEKVFLECVQDMDHENMFWYRQDPGLGLRLIYFSYDVKMKEKGDIPEGYSVSREKKERFSLILESASTNQTSMYLCASSGRLAYYNEQFFGPGTRLTVL.

The chain uses TRBV9 and TRBJ1-1; TRBD1 might be the D (5 bases). Trimming left V 0 bases short and J 1 base short, with 10 bases between. The length of the CDR3 is 15 residues. In germline, CDR1 is SGDLS, CDR2 YYNGEE. In DNA, the CDR3 is TGTGCCAGCAGCGTAGTAGGGACGGGGAACACTGAAGCTTTCTTT. It yields the protein CASSVVGTGNTEAFF.

V gene TRBV28 combines with J gene TRBJ2-5, with a weak D call TRBD2 (5 bases). The end of the DNA is better explained by TRBJ2-7, so the J call may be wrong. Germline V lookup: CDR1 MDHEN, CDR2 SYDVKM. The CDR3 runs to 13 residues. CDR3 bases: TGTGCCAGCAGTTTAGGGGAGACCTACGAGCAGTACTTC. Its translation: CASSLGETYEQYF.

The chain links TRBV6-1 to TRBJ2-7, with no clear D. Trimming left V 3 bases short and J 2 bases short, with 8 bases between. Looked up from germline, CDR1 is MNHNS and CDR2 is SASEGT. The CDR3 loop spans 13 amino acids. The CDR3 region is CASSDYPTYEQYF. The DNA for the CDR3 is TGTGCCAGCAGTGACTATCCTACCTACGAGCAGTACTTC.